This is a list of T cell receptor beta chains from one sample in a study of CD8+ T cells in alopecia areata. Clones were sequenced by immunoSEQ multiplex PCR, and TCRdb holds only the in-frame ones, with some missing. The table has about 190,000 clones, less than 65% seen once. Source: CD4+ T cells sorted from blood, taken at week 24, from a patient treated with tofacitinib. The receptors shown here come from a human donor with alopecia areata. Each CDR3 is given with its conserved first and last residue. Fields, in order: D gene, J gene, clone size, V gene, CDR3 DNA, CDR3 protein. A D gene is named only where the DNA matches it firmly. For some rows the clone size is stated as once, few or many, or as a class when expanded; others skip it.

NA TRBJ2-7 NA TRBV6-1 TGTGCCTCCCAACTAGCAGGGCCCTACGAGCAGTACTTC CASQLAGPYEQYF
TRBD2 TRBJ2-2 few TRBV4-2 TGTGCCAGCAGCCAAGGTAGAACTAGCGGATACACCGGGGAGCTGTTTTTT CASSQGRTSGYTGELFF
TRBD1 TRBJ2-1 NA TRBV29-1 TGCAGCGTCCAGACGACAGGGGTTTTCTATGAGCAGTTCTTC CSVQTTGVFYEQFF
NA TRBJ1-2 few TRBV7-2 TGTGCCAGCAGCTTAGCAGCAGGGCTGACTCAGGGCTACACCTTC CASSLAAGLTQGYTF
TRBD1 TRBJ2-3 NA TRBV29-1 TGCAGCGTTGCGAGACAGGGCCGCACAGATACGCAGTATTTT CSVARQGRTDTQYF
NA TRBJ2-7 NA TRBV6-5 TGTGCCAGCAGTTACTCTAGGCAGAGAGAGTACGAGCAGTACTTC CASSYSRQREYEQYF
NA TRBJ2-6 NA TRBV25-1 TGTGCCAGCAGTGACCCCATTAACGTCCTGACTTTC CASSDPINVLTF
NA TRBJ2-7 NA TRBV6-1 TGTGCCAGCAGCCAGACAGCCTACGAGCAGTACTTC CASSQTAYEQYF
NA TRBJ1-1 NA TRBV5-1 TGCGCCAGCAGCTTGGGACGCCCGAACACTGAAGCTTTCTTT CASSLGRPNTEAFF
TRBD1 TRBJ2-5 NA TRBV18 TGTGCCAGCCTTATGGACAGGCAAGAGACCCAGTACTTC CASLMDRQETQYF
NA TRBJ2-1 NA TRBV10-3 TGTGCCATACGGGACAACGCCGGCTCGCCCTACAATGAGCAGTTCTTC CAIRDNAGSPYNEQFF
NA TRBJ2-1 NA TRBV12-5 TGTGCTAGTGTGGATACCGGGAATGAGCAGTTCTTC CASVDTGNEQFF
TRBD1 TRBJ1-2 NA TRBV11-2 TGTGCCAGCAGCGTACAGGGGCGGGACTATGGCTACACCTTC CASSVQGRDYGYTF
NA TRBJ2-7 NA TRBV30 TGTGCCTGGAGTGTACTAGGCCCTCAACAGTACTTC CAWSVLGPQQYF
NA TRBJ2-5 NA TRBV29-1 TGCAGCGTTGTCAGGGTAGAGACCCAGTACTTC CSVVRVETQYF
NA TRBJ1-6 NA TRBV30 TGTGCCTGGAGTGACTATAATTCACCCCTCCACTTT CAWSDYNSPLHF